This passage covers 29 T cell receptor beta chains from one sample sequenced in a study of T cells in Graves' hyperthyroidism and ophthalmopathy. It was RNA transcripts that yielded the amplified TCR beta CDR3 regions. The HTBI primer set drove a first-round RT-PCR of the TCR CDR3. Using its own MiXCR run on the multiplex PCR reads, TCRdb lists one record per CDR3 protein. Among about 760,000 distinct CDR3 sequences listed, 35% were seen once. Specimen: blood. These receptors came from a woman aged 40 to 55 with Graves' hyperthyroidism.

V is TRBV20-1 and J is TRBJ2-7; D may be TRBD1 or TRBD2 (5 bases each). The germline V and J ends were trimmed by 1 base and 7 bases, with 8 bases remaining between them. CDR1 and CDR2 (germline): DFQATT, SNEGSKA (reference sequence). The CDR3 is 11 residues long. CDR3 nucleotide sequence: TGCAGTGCTAGAGTTGAGGGGGAGCAGTACTTC. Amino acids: CSARVEGEQYF.

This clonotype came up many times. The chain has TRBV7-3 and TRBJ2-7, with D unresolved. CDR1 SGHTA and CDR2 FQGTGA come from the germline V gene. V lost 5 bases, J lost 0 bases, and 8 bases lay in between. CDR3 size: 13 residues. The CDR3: CASSPGPSYEQYF. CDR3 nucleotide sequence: TGTGCCAGCAGCCCGGGCCCCTCCTACGAGCAGTACTTC.

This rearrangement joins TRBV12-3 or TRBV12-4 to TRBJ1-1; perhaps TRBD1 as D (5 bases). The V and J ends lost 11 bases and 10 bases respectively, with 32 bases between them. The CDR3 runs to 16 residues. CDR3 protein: CAATLRQFLGLGVAFF. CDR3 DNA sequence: TGTGCCGCTACTTTGCGGCAATTCTTGGGTTTGGGGGTAGCTTTCTTT.

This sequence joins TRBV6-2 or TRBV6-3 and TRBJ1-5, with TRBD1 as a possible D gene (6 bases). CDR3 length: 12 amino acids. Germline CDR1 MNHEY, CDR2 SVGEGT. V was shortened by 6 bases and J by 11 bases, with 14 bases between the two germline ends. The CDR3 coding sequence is TGTGCCAGCAGGCAACCAGGGGAGACCCAGCATTTT. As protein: CASRQPGETQHF.

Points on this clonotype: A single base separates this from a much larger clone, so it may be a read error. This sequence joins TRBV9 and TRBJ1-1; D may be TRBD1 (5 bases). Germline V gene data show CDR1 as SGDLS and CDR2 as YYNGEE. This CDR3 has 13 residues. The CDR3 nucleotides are TGTGCCATCAGCCCCGCGGGGCGTCCTGAAGCTTTCTTT. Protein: CAISPAGRPEAFF.

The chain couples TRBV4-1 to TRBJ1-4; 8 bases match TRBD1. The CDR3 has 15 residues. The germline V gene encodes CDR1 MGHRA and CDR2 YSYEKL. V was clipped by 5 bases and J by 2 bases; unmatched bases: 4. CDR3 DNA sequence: TGCGCCAGCAGCATTCGACAGGGGACTAATGAAAAACTGTTTTTT. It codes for CASSIRQGTNEKLFF.

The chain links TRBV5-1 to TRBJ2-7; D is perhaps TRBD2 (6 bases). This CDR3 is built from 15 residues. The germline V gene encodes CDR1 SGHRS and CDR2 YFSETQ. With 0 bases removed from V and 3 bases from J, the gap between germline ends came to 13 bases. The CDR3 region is CASSLAGGVYYEQYF. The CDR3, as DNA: TGCGCCAGCAGCTTGGCCGGCGGGGTATACTACGAGCAGTACTTC.

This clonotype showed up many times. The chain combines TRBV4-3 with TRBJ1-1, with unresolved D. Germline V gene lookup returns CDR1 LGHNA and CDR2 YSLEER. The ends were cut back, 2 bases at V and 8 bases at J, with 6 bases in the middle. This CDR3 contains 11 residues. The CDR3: CASSQTGEAFF. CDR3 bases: TGCGCCAGCAGCCAAACCGGAGAAGCTTTCTTT.

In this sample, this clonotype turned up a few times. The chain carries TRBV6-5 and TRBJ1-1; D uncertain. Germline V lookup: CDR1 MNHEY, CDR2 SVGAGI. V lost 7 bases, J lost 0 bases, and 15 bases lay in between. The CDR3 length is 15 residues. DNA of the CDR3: TGTGCCAGCACCCGGGCCGGTCTCATGAACACTGAAGCTTTCTTT. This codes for CASTRAGLMNTEAFF.

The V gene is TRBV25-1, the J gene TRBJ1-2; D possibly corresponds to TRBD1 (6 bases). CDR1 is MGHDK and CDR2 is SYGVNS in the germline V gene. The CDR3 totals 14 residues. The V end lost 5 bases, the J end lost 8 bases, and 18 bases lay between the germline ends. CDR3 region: CASSSTLRGDGYTF. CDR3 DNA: TGTGCCAGCAGTTCCACTCTCAGGGGAGACGGCTACACCTTC.

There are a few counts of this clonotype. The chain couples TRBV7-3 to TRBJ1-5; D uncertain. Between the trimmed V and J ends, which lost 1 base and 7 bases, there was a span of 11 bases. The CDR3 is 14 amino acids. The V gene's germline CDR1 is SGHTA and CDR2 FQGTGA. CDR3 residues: CASSLSQSRQPQHF. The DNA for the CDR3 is TGTGCCAGCAGCTTAAGTCAAAGCCGGCAGCCCCAGCATTTT.

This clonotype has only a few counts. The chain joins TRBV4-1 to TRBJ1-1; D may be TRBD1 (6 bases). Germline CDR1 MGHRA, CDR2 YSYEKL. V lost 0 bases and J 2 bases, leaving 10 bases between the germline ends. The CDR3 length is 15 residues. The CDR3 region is CASSQEGQTNTEAFF. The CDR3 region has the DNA TGCGCCAGCAGCCAAGAAGGACAGACCAACACTGAAGCTTTCTTT.

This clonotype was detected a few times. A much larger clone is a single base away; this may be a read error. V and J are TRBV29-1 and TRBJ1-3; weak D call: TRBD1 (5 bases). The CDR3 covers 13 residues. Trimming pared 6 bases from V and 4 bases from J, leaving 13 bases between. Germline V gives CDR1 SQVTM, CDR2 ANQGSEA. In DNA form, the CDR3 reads TGCAGCGTCGTGCGGGGGAGGGGAAACACCATATATTTT. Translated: CSVVRGRGNTIYF.

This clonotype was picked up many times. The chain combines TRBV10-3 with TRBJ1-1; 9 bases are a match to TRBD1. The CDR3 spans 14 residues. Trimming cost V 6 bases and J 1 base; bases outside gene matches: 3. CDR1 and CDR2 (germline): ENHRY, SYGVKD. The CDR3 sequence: CAIRGTGTNTEAFF. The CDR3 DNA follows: TGTGCCATCAGGGGGACAGGGACGAACACTGAAGCTTTCTTT.

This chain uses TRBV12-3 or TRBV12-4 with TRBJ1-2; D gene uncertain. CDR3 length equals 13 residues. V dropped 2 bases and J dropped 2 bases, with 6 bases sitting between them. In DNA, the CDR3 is TGTGCCAGCAGTTTACTCAGAAACTATGGCTACACCTTC. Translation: CASSLLRNYGYTF.

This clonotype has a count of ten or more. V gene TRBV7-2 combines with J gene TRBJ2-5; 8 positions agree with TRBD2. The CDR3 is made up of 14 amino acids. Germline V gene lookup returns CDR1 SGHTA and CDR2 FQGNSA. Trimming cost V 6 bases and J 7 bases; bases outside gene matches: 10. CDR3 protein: CASRTSGGEVTQYF. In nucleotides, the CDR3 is TGTGCCAGCAGAACATCCGGGGGGGAGGTGACCCAGTACTTC.

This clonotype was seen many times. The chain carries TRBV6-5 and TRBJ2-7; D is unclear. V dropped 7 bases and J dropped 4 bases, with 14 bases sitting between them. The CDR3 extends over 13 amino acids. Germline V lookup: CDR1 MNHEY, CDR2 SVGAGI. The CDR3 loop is CASNRGPSYEQYF. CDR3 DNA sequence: TGTGCCAGCAACCGAGGTCCGAGTTACGAGCAGTACTTC.

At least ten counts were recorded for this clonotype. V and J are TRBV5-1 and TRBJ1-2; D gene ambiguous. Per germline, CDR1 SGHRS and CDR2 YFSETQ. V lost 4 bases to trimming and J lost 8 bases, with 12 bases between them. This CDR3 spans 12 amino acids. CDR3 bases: TGCGCCAGCAGCCCTGCGGGTATCGGCTACACCTTC. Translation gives CASSPAGIGYTF.

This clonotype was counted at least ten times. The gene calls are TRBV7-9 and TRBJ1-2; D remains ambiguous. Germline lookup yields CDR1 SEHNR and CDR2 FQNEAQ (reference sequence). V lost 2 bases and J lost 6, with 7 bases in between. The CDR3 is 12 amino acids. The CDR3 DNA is TGTGCCAGCAGCTTAATAGACCATGGCTACACCTTC. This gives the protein CASSLIDHGYTF. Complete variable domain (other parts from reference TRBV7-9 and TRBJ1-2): DTGVSQNPRHKITKRGQNVTFRCDPISEHNRLYWYRQTLGQGPEFLTYFQNEAQLEKSRLLSDRFSAERPKGSFSTLEIQRTEQGDSAMYLCASSLIDHGYTFGSGTRLTVV.

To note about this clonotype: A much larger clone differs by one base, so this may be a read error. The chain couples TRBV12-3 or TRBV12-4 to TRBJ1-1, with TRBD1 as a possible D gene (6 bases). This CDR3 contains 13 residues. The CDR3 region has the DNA TGTGCCAGCAGCCTGGTGGGACATGCCAAAGCTCTCTTT. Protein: CASSLVGHAKALF.

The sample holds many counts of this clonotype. The CDR3 loop is CSVLPGQRDTEAFF. The CDR3 DNA follows: TGCAGCGTCCTACCGGGACAGAGGGACACTGAAGCTTTCTTT. V is TRBV29-1 and J is TRBJ1-1; 7 nucleotides align to TRBD1. Germline V lookup: CDR1 SQVTM, CDR2 ANQGSEA. V gave up 6 bases and J gave up 3 bases; unmatched junction bases: 10. The CDR3 contains 14 residues.

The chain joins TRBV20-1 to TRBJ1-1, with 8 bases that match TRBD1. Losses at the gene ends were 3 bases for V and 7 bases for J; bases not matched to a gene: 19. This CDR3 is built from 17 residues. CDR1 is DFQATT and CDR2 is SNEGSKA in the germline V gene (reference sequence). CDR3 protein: CSARSLRMDRVGLEAFF. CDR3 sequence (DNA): TGCAGTGCTAGGTCTTTAAGAATGGACAGGGTGGGCCTTGAAGCTTTCTTT.

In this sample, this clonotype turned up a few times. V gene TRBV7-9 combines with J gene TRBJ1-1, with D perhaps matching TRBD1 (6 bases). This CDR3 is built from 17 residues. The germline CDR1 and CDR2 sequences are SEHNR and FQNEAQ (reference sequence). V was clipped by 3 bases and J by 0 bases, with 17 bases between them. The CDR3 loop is CASSFSIQGFVNTEAFF. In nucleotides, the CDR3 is TGTGCCAGCAGCTTCTCCATACAGGGTTTTGTGAACACTGAAGCTTTCTTT.

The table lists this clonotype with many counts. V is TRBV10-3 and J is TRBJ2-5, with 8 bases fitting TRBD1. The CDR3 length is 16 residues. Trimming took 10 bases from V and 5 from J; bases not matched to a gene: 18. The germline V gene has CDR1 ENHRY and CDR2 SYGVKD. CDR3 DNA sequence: TGTGCCAGCACTAACACCGTGGGCAGGGGGCAGGAGACCCAGTACTTC. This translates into CASTNTVGRGQETQYF.

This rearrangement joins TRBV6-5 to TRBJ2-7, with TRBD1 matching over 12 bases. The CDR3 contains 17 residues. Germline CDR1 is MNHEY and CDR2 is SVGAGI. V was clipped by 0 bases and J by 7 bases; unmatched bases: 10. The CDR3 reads CASSYSGRDRGRWEQYF. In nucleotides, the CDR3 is TGTGCCAGCAGTTACTCAGGGCGGGACAGGGGGCGCTGGGAGCAGTACTTC.

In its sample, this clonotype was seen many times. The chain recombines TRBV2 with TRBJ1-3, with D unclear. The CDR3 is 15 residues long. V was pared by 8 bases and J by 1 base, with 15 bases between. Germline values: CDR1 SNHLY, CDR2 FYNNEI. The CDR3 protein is CASLNILRSGNTIYF. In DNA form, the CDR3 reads TGTGCCAGCCTGAATATCCTCCGGTCTGGAAACACCATATATTTT.

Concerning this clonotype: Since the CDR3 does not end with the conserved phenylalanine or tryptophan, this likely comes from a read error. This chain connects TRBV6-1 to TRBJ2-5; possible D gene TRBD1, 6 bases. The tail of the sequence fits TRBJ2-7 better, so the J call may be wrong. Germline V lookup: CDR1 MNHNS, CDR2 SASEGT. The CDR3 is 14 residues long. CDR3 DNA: TGTGCCAGCAGTGAACTGCCAGGGGCCTACGAGCAGTACCTC. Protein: CASSELPGAYEQYL.

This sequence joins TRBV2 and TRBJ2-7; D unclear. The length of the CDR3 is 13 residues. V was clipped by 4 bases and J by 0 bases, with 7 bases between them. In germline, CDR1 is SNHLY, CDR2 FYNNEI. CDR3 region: CASSGRVSYEQYF. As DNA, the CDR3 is TGTGCCAGCAGTGGACGGGTCTCCTACGAGCAGTACTTC.

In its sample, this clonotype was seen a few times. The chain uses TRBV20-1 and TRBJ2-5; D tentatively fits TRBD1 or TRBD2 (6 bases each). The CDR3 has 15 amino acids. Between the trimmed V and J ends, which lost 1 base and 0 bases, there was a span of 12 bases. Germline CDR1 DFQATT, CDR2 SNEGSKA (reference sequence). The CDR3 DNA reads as TGCAGTGCTAGAGGGAGGGGGGTTTACCAAGAGACCCAGTACTTC. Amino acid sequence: CSARGRGVYQETQYF.